This TCR beta chain derives from a study of early T cells in non-severe SARS-CoV-2 infection (dated by TCRdb to the early 2020s). Study-level background: Because TCR sequencing relied on bulk RNA taken from unsorted whole blood, pairing of alpha and beta chains was not possible.

Counted from cysteine to phenylalanine, this CDR3 has 17 amino acids. The entry retains the CDR3 DNA only, 51 bases that are in frame from base 1. The investigation overall reported the following: Matching against VDJdb was skewed toward anti-spike CD8 responses, likely underestimated virus-specific expansions, and missed private and CD4 specificities.

Set within a cohort of healthcare workers in London, UK, this nested case-control study involved weekly PCR testing of nasopharyngeal swabs along with blood sampling. Between 23 and 31 March 2020, the week of the UK lockdown, healthcare workers were enrolled and then followed up weekly for as long as 16 weeks. In regard to this clonotype: The antigen it binds to is not known. A read error may produce the germline difference seen at one junction end.

Receptor libraries were prepared by 5' RACE. Sequenced using a NextSeq 500. To correct for sequencing error and PCR bias, the TCR library protocol tagged individual cDNA molecules with unique molecular identifiers. Sequencing covered both TCR alpha and beta chains, and within each sample the abundances of alpha and beta sequences were tightly co-correlated. Processing in the source paper ran as follows. V gene, J gene and CDR3 annotation of TCR sequences was performed with Decombinator V4. TCRs were defined as expanded if a significant change between any two time points was detected under a Poisson model with p below 0.0001. TCR abundances were normalised to the total number of TCRs sequenced per sample and were expressed as counts per million. TRAV1-2 paired with TRAJ12, TRAJ20 or TRAJ33 defined MAIT TCRs, while TRAV10 paired with TRAJ18 defined iNKT TCRs. VDJdb, accessed 1 November 2021, was searched for CMV, EBV and SARS-CoV-2 annotated TCRs, with TCRs annotated for multiple antigens excluded. The raw public reads went through TCRdb reprocessing: fastp at Q25, MiXCR clone calling, in-frame beta chains kept. Entries are consolidated by CDR3 protein sequence, retaining the most common genes and DNA. These V and J calls rely on TCRdb rather than the paper's analysis. The table for this sample lists approximately 73,000 distinct CDR3 sequences; around 11% of them were counted only once. Approximately 4.5% of the sample is in the top ten clones.

Sequenced sample: whole blood. The clonotype originates from an adult who was a healthcare worker with PCR-confirmed SARS-CoV-2 infection or an uninfected control (not recorded which). The chain links TRBV12-3 or TRBV12-4 with TRBJ1-1; the junction holds 8 bases that match TRBD1. The DNA sequence is as follows: TGTGACAGCACCTTGGGGGGACAGGCGGAGGGGAACACTGAAGCTTTCTTT. Translated, it reads CDSTLGGQAEGNTEAFF.